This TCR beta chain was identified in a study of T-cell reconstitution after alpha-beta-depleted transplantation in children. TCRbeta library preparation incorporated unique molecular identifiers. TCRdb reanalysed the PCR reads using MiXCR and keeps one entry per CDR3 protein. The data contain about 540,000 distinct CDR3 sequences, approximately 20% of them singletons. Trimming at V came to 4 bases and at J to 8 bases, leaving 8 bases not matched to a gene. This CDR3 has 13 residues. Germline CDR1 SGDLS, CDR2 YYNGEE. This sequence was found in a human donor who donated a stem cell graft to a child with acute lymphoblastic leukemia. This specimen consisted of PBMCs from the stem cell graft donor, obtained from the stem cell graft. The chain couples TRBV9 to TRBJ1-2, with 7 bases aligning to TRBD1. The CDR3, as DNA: TGTGCCAGCAGCTTCGGACAGGACCTGGGCTACACCTTC. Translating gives CASSFGQDLGYTF. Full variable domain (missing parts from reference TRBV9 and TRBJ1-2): DSGVTQTPKHLITATGQRVTLRCSPRSGDLSVYWYQQSLDQGLQFLIQYYNGEERAKGNILERFSAQQFPDLHSELNLSSLELGDSALYFCASSFGQDLGYTFGSGTRLTVV.